Sequencing of this TCR beta chain was carried out in a study of beta chain features in type 1 diabetes. This clone was seen more than once but under ten times. Its antigen is still unknown. All of the isolated RNA was reverse transcribed, so expressed TCRB transcripts were sequenced. Generated by immunoSEQ multiplex PCR, the TCRdb table keeps only in-frame clones and is missing some. The top ten clones hold roughly 0.04% of a sample with some 640,000 clones, more than 12% of them seen once. The CDR3 runs to 14 residues. Germline values: CDR1 SGHDT, CDR2 YYEEEE. Trimming pared 2 bases from V and 0 bases from J, leaving 8 bases between. Study observations and caveats: Across all four CD4+ subsets, people with type 1 diabetes showed modestly shorter TCRB CDR3s.

J is TRBJ1-1 and V is TRBV5-6; D is uncertain. This sequence was found in a man aged 18 to 29 with type 1 diabetes. The sequencing input was naive CD4+ T cells from blood. CDR3 amino acids: CASSFRAMNTEAFF. In nucleotides, the CDR3 is TGTGCCAGCAGCTTTCGTGCGATGAACACTGAAGCTTTCTTT.